This record concerns one TCR beta chain sequence. Its specificity is unknown. Each CDR3 protein gets one entry in TCRdb, which reprocessed the 5' RACE reads and gives no DNA. The table gives approximately 330,000 distinct CDR3 sequences; the top ten clones make up approximately 2% of it. The data were taken from a study of monozygotic twins with inflammatory bowel disease. Study conclusions and caveats: Differing T cell subtypes remained indistinguishable. Versus healthy twins, IBD patients showed fewer clonotypes shared with others, especially with disease activity. No detectable difference in repertoire similarity separated concordant from discordant twins, possibly as a result of limited power.

The CDR3 has 14 residues. Per germline, CDR1 SQVTM and CDR2 ANQGSEA. The V and J genes are TRBV29-1 and TRBJ2-1; TCRdb's D gene call, TRBD1, goes unchecked for lack of DNA. Sequencing was carried out using blood. The receptor's source is a human donor with ulcerative colitis or Crohn's disease, or a healthy co-twin of an affected twin (not recorded which). The CDR3 reads CSVEAGDFNNEQFF.